The TCR beta chain described here comes from a study of CD8+CD57+ T cells in acquired aplastic anemia. In the study overall: Each DNA sample taken from sorted CD4+ and CD8+ cells came to about 3.2 ug on average. Regarding the study as a whole: Researchers report that twenty-nine CD8+ CDR3 sequences appeared in both patients and controls. No significant patient-versus-control difference appeared in CD8+ Simpson's diversity.

Profiling that covered TCR beta VDJ and CDR3 relied on genomic DNA as its template. TCRdb re-called the reads through MiXCR, storing one row per CDR3 protein. This table has some 200,000 distinct CDR3 sequences, just under 50% appearing once. This CDR3 is built from 14 residues. Trimming removed 4 bases from V and 5 bases from J, with 12 bases in between. CDR1 is LNHDA and CDR2 is SQIVND in the germline V gene (reference sequence). As to this clonotype: Its antigen remains unknown.

Previously, flow cytometry had revealed CD8+CD57+ cell expansion in the patients chosen for sequencing. Sample: sorted CD4+, CD8+, or CD8+CD57+ T cells (not recorded which) from PBMCs. The receptor was derived from a human donor with aplastic anemia. The genes are TRBV19 and TRBJ2-1, with unresolved D. CDR3 coding DNA: TGTGCCAGTAGTACCTGGACGGGCGACAATGAGCAGTTCTTC. Its protein product is CASSTWTGDNEQFF.